What follows is one T cell receptor beta chain and its context. In this sample, this clone turned up once. Its binding antigen is unknown. Base qualities are not at hand, and no much larger clone is one base apart. As encoded in the germline V gene, CDR1 is MGHRA while CDR2 is YSYEKL. The CDR3 sequence holds 12 residues, the cysteine and phenylalanine included. The kept DNA is CDR3 alone, 36 bases in frame from the first base. The V and J ends are trimmed by 5 bases and 5 bases, leaving 7 bases between them. These data belong to a study of shared clonotypes between healthy human individuals (dated by TCRdb to the early 2020s). For the wider study: The cohort included a few men and a couple of women between 18 and 49 years of age. For each donor, CD4 naive and CD4 memory were each run on three plates, CD8 naive on two plates, and CD8 memory on one plate. Different laboratories and diverse techniques were used to prepare libraries and sequence TCR repertoires, to increase sequencing depth and limit assay-specific biases. Per donor, leukapheresis produced somewhere between about 0.85 and 10 billion PBMCs. The study deeply sequenced blood TCR repertoires of about 5 healthy adults to estimate repertoire size and the extent of clonotype sharing between individuals. Paper-wide results and their limitations: Even with the large sequencing depth, rarefaction of the sorted-subset datasets indicated that sequencing was incomplete. Naive subsets generally had larger estimated clonotype richness than memory subsets. Based on pairwise subsampling, the degree of clonotype sharing among donors was expected to be affected by sequencing depth. Because the study included a small number of donors, the genetic and exposure-history diversity represented was limited. Higher generation probabilities were observed for clonotypes shared by all four sorted-subset donors than for non-shared clonotypes. Sampling was restricted to blood, and TCR repertoires in tissues likely differ from the TCR repertoires found in blood. Approximately 5% of naive CD4, more than 3% of naive CD8, 2.3% of memory CD4, and approximately 0.39% of memory CD8 clonotypes were shared across four donors.

Using the deep immunoSEQ assay, multiplex PCR amplified TCR CDR3 regions from genomic DNA. Extracted genomic DNA from each cell subset was distributed evenly across all wells of several immunoSEQ 96-well plates, and each plate was treated as a replicate. For sorted subsets, each replicate PCR was loaded with roughly 0.2 ug genomic DNA, equivalent to 25,000 to 35,000 T cell genomes. Purified libraries were quantified with a Qubit 3.0 fluorometer, sized on a Bioanalyzer 2100, and re-quantified with the KAPA Library Quantification kit. A separate single-read 150-cycle Illumina NextSeq 550 flow cell was used to sequence each immunoSEQ 96-well plate. Regarding the original processing steps: Because the immunoSEQ output included only junctional sequences and no quality scores, the filtering could not be the same as the filtering used for full-length reads. To assign V/J genes and CDR3, sequences were annotated using PyIR, a Python wrapper for IgBLAST v1.9, with IMGT germline references. Reads with weak V/J assignments (E-value above 1e-6), missing CDR3, stop codons, out-of-frame junctions, or ambiguous translated residues were removed. A V3J clonotype was defined by an identical inferred V gene, J gene, and CDR3 amino acid sequence. Percentage overlap between repertoires was calculated by dividing the number of shared unique clonotypes by the size of the smaller repertoire. Repertoire richness was assessed with RTK rarefaction, the Chao1 estimator, and Recon v2.1 estimates of unobserved clonotypes. OLGA was used to compute generation probabilities for all TCRbeta clonotypes that the gDNA method yielded from several donors. TCRdb mirrors the immuneACCESS table, restricted to in-frame sequences. Some clones are absent from its copies; in checked studies, under half trace to an unresolved V gene, and the reason for the others is unknown. V, J and clone size are those of that table, while D and trimming were read from the DNA. The sample includes 900,000 to 1,200,000 clones, with approximately 80% observed a single time. Jointly, the top ten make up under 0.8% of the sample.

Donors were healthy HIV-negative adults with no recently reported acute infections or vaccinations. Every donor was a Caucasian adult living in Nashville, Tennessee, USA. Magnetic negative selection was used to enrich CD4+ T cells, after which naive cells were positively selected on CD45RA and the negative fraction became the memory subset. Blood was obtained by leukapheresis, after which PBMCs were separated by Ficoll-Histopaque density gradient centrifugation and cryopreserved in liquid nitrogen vapor phase. Purity and quantity of every magnetically sorted T cell population were checked by analytical flow cytometry. Genomic DNA was isolated from every sorted fraction and measured by UV absorbance on a Nanodrop 2000c.

The TCR comes from a man aged 18 to 35 in good health. Some clones in this sample may be carry-over from other donors' samples. The chain is made from TRBV4-1 and TRBJ1-5; the D gene lacks a confident call. The source material was memory CD4+ T cells from PBMCs. Explained via the paper, the cell subset or site label denotes: CD45RA-negative fraction. The DNA reads TGCGCCAGCAGCTCTACTCATCAGCCCCAGCATTTT. It is translated as CASSSTHQPQHF.